Shown below are 28 T cell receptor beta chains from a single sample sequenced in a study of shared clonotypes between healthy human individuals. The method was immunoSEQ multiplex PCR; TCRdb's version includes in-frame clones alone and lacks a portion of them. The data hold about 600,000 clones, with 95% to 98% observed a single time. Naive CD8 cells lacked CD45RO and underwent positive selection for CCR7, leaving out terminally differentiated effector memory CD45RA+ cells. The source material was naive CD8+ T cells sorted from blood. These receptor sequences come from a man under 40 in good health.

The V gene is TRBV4-1, the J gene TRBJ2-1; D remains ambiguous. The CDR3 has 15 residues. V gave up 0 bases and J gave up 10 bases, with 16 bases separating them. In germline, CDR1 is MGHRA, CDR2 YSYEKL. CDR3 loop: CASSQDPQAQREQFF. The CDR3 DNA sequence: TGCGCCAGCAGCCAAGACCCCCAGGCCCAGAGGGAGCAGTTCTTC.

The sample holds one count of this clone. The chain uses TRBV19 and TRBJ2-1; no definite D call. V was trimmed by 7 bases and J by 8 bases, leaving 9 bases between them. From germline, CDR1 is LNHDA and CDR2 SQIVND (reference sequence). The CDR3 covers 11 residues. The CDR3 nucleotides are TGTGCCAGTACAGCTGGAGATGAGCAGTTCTTC. This translates into CASTAGDEQFF.

The chain has TRBV27 and TRBJ2-1; D is perhaps TRBD1 or TRBD2 (7 bases each). The germline CDR1 and CDR2 sequences are MNHEY and SMNVEV (reference sequence). V shed 4 bases and J shed 7 bases, with 14 bases lying between them. The CDR3 spans 14 residues. The CDR3 coding sequence is TGTGCCAGCAGTTGGGCAGGGGGAGGGAATGAGCAGTTCTTC. This codes for CASSWAGGGNEQFF.

V and J are TRBV11-2 and TRBJ2-7; TRBD2 aligns across 8 bases. Germline CDR1 SGHAT, CDR2 FQNNGV. The CDR3 is 14 residues long. With 5 bases clipped from V and 5 bases from J, the junction kept 8 bases outside the gene matches. The CDR3 here is CASSRSGLVDEQYF. DNA for the CDR3: TGTGCCAGCAGCCGCTCGGGACTAGTTGACGAGCAGTACTTC.

V is TRBV28 and J is TRBJ2-1, with TRBD2 matching 13 bases. V gave up 7 bases and J gave up 3 bases; unmatched junction bases: 12. CDR1 is MDHEN and CDR2 is SYDVKM in the germline V gene. This CDR3 is 18 amino acids long. The CDR3 DNA sequence: TGTGCCAGCACCCCCTTTGGGACTAGCGGGACGCTCTACAATGAGCAGTTCTTC. Encoded protein: CASTPFGTSGTLYNEQFF.

This clone came up once. This rearrangement joins TRBV7-9 to TRBJ1-3, with a possible D match to TRBD1 (5 bases). V lost 4 bases, J lost 3 bases, and 10 bases lay in between. Germline V gene data show CDR1 as SEHNR and CDR2 as FQNEAQ (reference sequence). This CDR3 region has 14 residues. The CDR3 is CASSSQGVGNTIYF. The CDR3 DNA reads as TGTGCCAGCAGCTCTCAGGGAGTTGGAAACACCATATATTTT.

The chain has TRBV6-5 and TRBJ2-7; D is undetermined. Germline CDR1 MNHEY, CDR2 SVGAGI. The CDR3 sequence is 11 residues long. The CDR3 sequence: CDTTGPYEQYF. The CDR3, as DNA: TGTGACACAACGGGCCCCTACGAGCAGTACTTC.

For this clone: This CDR3 is also generated by other DNA sequences in the sample. The chain uses TRBV27 and TRBJ2-1; D may be TRBD1 (6 bases). The V end lost 6 bases, the J end lost 9 bases, and 15 bases lay between the germline ends. Germline V CDR1 and CDR2: MNHEY, SMNVEV (reference sequence). The CDR3 length is 13 residues. In DNA, the CDR3 is TGTGCCAGCAGCTTAGGGGGAAACGGTGAGCAGTTCTTC. Translated, it gives CASSLGGNGEQFF.

This chain connects TRBV4-3 to TRBJ2-7, with D possibly TRBD1 on 6 matching bases. Germline CDR1 and CDR2: LGHNA and YSLEER. Trimming removed 4 bases at V and 3 bases at J, with 16 bases between. The CDR3 totals 15 residues. The CDR3 sequence: CASSLSRGSRYEQYF. The CDR3 bases are TGCGCCAGCAGCCTGTCCAGGGGATCTCGCTACGAGCAGTACTTC.

V gene TRBV27 combines with J gene TRBJ2-7, with TRBD1 matching over 11 bases. The CDR3 is 15 residues long. CDR1 and CDR2 from the germline V gene are MNHEY and SMNVEV (reference sequence). With V trimmed by 5 bases and J by 4 bases, 7 bases remained unmatched. CDR3 protein: CASSRRDRGGYEQYF. CDR3 nucleotide sequence: TGTGCCAGCAGTCGCCGGGACAGGGGGGGTTACGAGCAGTACTTC.

Comments on this clone: One end of the junction is discordant with germline, which a read error may explain. V is TRBV7-7 and J is TRBJ2-7, with a weak D call TRBD1 (6 bases). CDR3 length: 13 amino acids. CDR1 SSHAT and CDR2 FNYEAQ come from the germline V gene (reference sequence). The CDR3 DNA reads as TGTGCTAGCAGCTTAGAACAGGGCTACGAGCAGTACTTC. Translating gives CASSLEQGYEQYF.

The chain employs TRBV19 and TRBJ2-7; perhaps TRBD2 as D (6 bases). From germline, CDR1 is LNHDA and CDR2 SQIVND (reference sequence). CDR3 length: 14 amino acids. Deletions cut 3 bases from V and 4 bases from J, with 13 bases between. CDR3 bases: TGTGCCAGTAGTATCCAGGGAGGCTTTTACGAGCAGTACTTC. It is translated as CASSIQGGFYEQYF.

This clone appeared once. The chain is built from TRBV27 and TRBJ2-3, with 9 positions matching TRBD2. The trim removed 8 bases at V and 6 bases at J, leaving 12 bases unmatched. CDR3 size: 15 residues. Germline V CDR1 and CDR2: MNHEY, SMNVEV (reference sequence). DNA of the CDR3: TGTGCCAGCGGGGAAATAGCGGGAGCGACGGATACGCAGTATTTT. Translated: CASGEIAGATDTQYF.

As DNA, the CDR3 is TGTGCCTGGAGTGTTCAAAGTACTGAAGCTTTCTTT. This encodes CAWSVQSTEAFF. The rearrangement links TRBV30 to TRBJ1-1; D is undetermined. The CDR3 covers 12 residues. The V and J ends lost 0 bases and 5 bases respectively, with 7 bases between them. The V gene's germline CDR1 is GTSNPN and CDR2 SVGIG (reference sequence). Variable domain in full (rest from reference TRBV30 and TRBJ1-1): SQTIHQWPATLVQPVGSPLSLECTVEGTSNPNLYWYRQAAGRGLQLLFYSVGIGQISSEVPQNLSASRPQDRQFILSSKKLLLSDSGFYLCAWSVQSTEAFFGQGTRLTVV.

Regarding this clone: The same CDR3 can be traced to other DNA sequences in this sample. The chain is built from TRBV27 and TRBJ2-7; weak D call: TRBD2 (5 bases). The length of the CDR3 is 13 residues. Germline-derived CDR1 and CDR2 are MNHEY and SMNVEV (reference sequence). Trimming took 3 bases from V and 3 from J, leaving 9 bases between them. The CDR3 coding sequence is TGTGCCAGCAGTTTCGGACTTTACTACGAGCAGTACTTC. Translating gives CASSFGLYYEQYF.

The chain recombines TRBV19 with TRBJ1-5, with D perhaps matching TRBD1 (5 bases). The CDR3 is 14 residues long. Per the germline V gene, CDR1 is LNHDA and CDR2 is SQIVND (reference sequence). With 1 base removed from V and 5 bases from J, the gap between germline ends came to 9 bases. The CDR3 sequence is CASSIAQGHQPQHF. The DNA for the CDR3 is TGTGCCAGTAGTATAGCTCAGGGTCATCAGCCCCAGCATTTT.

The chain recombines TRBV28 with TRBJ1-2, with 8 bases identical to TRBD1. CDR1 and CDR2 (germline): MDHEN, SYDVKM. The CDR3 covers 13 residues. V lost 7 bases to trimming and J lost 3 bases; unmatched junction nucleotides: 4. CDR3 in amino acids: CASNGQGYYGYTF. The DNA of the CDR3 is TGTGCCAGCAATGGACAGGGATACTATGGCTACACCTTC.

This clone was observed a single time. The chain has TRBV27 and TRBJ2-2, with D perhaps TRBD1 (5 bases). V was trimmed by 6 bases and J by 7 bases, leaving 9 bases between them. CDR1 and CDR2 (germline): MNHEY, SMNVEV (reference sequence). CDR3 size: 12 residues. CDR3 sequence (DNA): TGTGCCAGCAGAGGGGAAAGCGGGGAGCTGTTTTTT. Translated, it gives CASRGESGELFF.

The chain uses TRBV29-1 and TRBJ2-7; 10 nucleotides agree with TRBD2. The J segment lost 5 bases and the V segment lost 4 bases, leaving 17 bases of the junction unmatched. The CDR3 length is 17 residues. Germline loops: CDR1 SQVTM, CDR2 ANQGSEA. As DNA, the CDR3 is TGCAGCGTTGGCGGGGCCCTAGCGGGAGCAAGGGTCAACGAGCAGTACTTC. This encodes CSVGGALAGARVNEQYF.

This chain links TRBV5-4 with TRBJ2-7, with 7 nucleotides matching TRBD2. CDR3 length equals 15 residues. Unmatched junction bases numbered 10, after V lost 0 bases and J lost 7 bases. Germline V gene data show CDR1 as SGHNT and CDR2 as YYREEE (reference sequence). CDR3 sequence (DNA): TGTGCCAGCAGCTTGGAGGGTAGCGGGCGAAGGGAGCAGTACTTC. This sequence encodes CASSLEGSGRREQYF.

The chain couples TRBV7-9 to TRBJ2-1; 12 nucleotides align to TRBD2. The CDR3 runs to 17 residues. V shed 5 bases and J 4 bases; nucleotides not matched to a gene: 9. Germline V gene sequence: CDR1 SEHNR, CDR2 FQNEAQ (reference sequence). In DNA form, the CDR3 reads TGTGCCAGCAGCCTTCCCCTAGCGGGAGGGCCATACAATGAGCAGTTCTTC. It encodes CASSLPLAGGPYNEQFF.

The rearrangement links TRBV5-6 to TRBJ2-7; D is unresolved. Germline loops: CDR1 SGHDT, CDR2 YYEEEE. The CDR3 loop spans 14 amino acids. The V end lost 4 bases, the J end lost 5 bases, and 16 bases lay between the germline ends. In DNA form, the CDR3 reads TGTGCCAGCAGCCCGGGCCTATACAACCACGAGCAGTACTTC. Residues: CASSPGLYNHEQYF.

As regards this clone: The same CDR3 is also encoded by other DNA sequences in this sample. The rearrangement links TRBV6-5 to TRBJ1-5; possible D gene TRBD1, 6 bases. The length of the CDR3 is 14 residues. Germline V CDR1 and CDR2: MNHEY, SVGAGI. Trimming removed 0 bases at V and 7 bases at J, with 10 bases between. DNA for the CDR3: TGTGCCAGCAGTTACTCTCAGGGGAGGCAGCCCCAGCATTTT. It specifies CASSYSQGRQPQHF.

Of note for this clone: At one of its ends the junction is not consistent with the germline gene, which may arise from a read error. The chain recombines TRBV7-7 with TRBJ1-5, with 7 bases fitting TRBD1. CDR1 is SSHAT, CDR2 FNYEAQ, per germline (reference sequence). The CDR3 runs to 20 residues. The CDR3 spells CASSRRRRQGQRNSNQPQHF. Here the CDR3 DNA reads TGTGCTAGCAGCCGCAGGCGCCGACAGGGACAGCGGAATAGCAATCAGCCCCAGCATTTT. Supplemented by reference TRBV7-7 and TRBJ1-5, the full variable domain reads GAGVSQSPRYKVTKRGQDVTLRCDPISSHATLYWYQQALGQGPEFLTYFNYEAQPDKSGLPSDRFSAERPEGSISTLTIQRTEQRDSAMYRCASSRRRRQGQRNSNQPQHFGDGTRLSIL.

The chain is built from TRBV10-2 and TRBJ1-1; no clear D gene. CDR3 size: 15 residues. The germline gives CDR1 WSHSY, CDR2 SAAADI. With 3 bases removed from V and 0 bases from J, the gap between germline ends came to 11 bases. The CDR3: CASSEAVDLNTEAFF. The DNA for the CDR3 is TGCGCCAGCAGTGAAGCTGTAGACCTGAACACTGAAGCTTTCTTT.

The V and J genes are TRBV30 and TRBJ1-5; 10 bases agree with TRBD1. The germline V gene has CDR1 GTSNPN and CDR2 SVGIG (reference sequence). The CDR3 spans 14 residues. V trimming: 2 bases; J trimming: 5 bases; junction bases outside the gene matches: 3. The CDR3 DNA reads as TGTGCCTGGAGTAGGGACAGGGGATATCAGCCCCAGCATTTT. This gives the protein CAWSRDRGYQPQHF.

The rearrangement uses TRBV29-1 and TRBJ2-3, with D possibly being TRBD1 (5 bases). This CDR3 spans 11 amino acids. The V gene's germline CDR1 is SQVTM and CDR2 ANQGSEA. V lost 3 bases to trimming and J lost 7 bases, with 8 bases between them. The CDR3 region is CSVEGLNTQYF. The CDR3 region has the DNA TGCAGCGTTGAGGGGCTCAATACGCAGTATTTT.

The CDR3 DNA reads TGTGCCAGCAGAGCCCCGGGTAGCGGGAGGGAGTATGAGCAGTTCTTC. Translated: CASRAPGSGREYEQFF. The gene calls are TRBV28 and TRBJ2-1; 11 bases fit TRBD2. The CDR3 sequence is 16 residues long. Losses at the gene ends were 6 bases for V and 8 bases for J; bases not matched to a gene: 12. CDR1 is MDHEN and CDR2 is SYDVKM in the germline V gene. Using reference TRBV28 and TRBJ2-1 for the parts outside the CDR3, the full variable domain is DVKVTQSSRYLVKRTGEKVFLECVQDMDHENMFWYRQDPGLGLRLIYFSYDVKMKEKGDIPEGYSVSREKKERFSLILESASTNQTSMYLCASRAPGSGREYEQFFGPGTRLTVL.